The source of this TCR beta chain is a study of low-dose radiotherapy and immunotherapy resistance in tumors. Whole-study context: Cohort 1 was treated with 0.5 Gy per fraction at 2-week intervals, amounting to 6.5 Gy overall. Daily oral aspirin at 300 mg began on cycle 1 day 1 and lasted four cycles. It was 1 Gy per fraction every two weeks that Cohort 2 received, adding up to 13 Gy over 26 weeks.

The time point denotes: before trial treatment. The therapy administered to donors comprised nivolumab, ipilimumab, aspirin, low-dose cyclophosphamide and low-dose radiotherapy. Priming of first-strand cDNA relied on TRAV- and TRBV-specific primers (covering alpha and beta chains). A roughly 20-cycle PCR with a constant-region primer and V-primer adapter amplified TCRs. TCRdb re-called the reads with MiXCR, one entry per CDR3 protein. Among 80,000 to 95,000 distinct CDR3 sequences, 9.4% were seen once, and the ten largest hold around 0.97%. This clonotype was detected ten times or more. V was pared by 3 bases and J by 10 bases, with 21 bases of the junction left unmatched. CDR1 and CDR2 (germline): SQVTM, ANQGSEA. The CDR3 is 17 amino acids.

This chain connects TRBV29-1 to TRBJ2-1; 7 bases align to TRBD2. This material consisted of PBMCs, taken before treatment. The TCR was taken from a male donor with prostate cancer. The CDR3 bases are TGCAGCGTTGAGGGGGGGGGACTCAGTACAATAGCATGGGAGCAGTTCTTC. It encodes CSVEGGGLSTIAWEQFF.